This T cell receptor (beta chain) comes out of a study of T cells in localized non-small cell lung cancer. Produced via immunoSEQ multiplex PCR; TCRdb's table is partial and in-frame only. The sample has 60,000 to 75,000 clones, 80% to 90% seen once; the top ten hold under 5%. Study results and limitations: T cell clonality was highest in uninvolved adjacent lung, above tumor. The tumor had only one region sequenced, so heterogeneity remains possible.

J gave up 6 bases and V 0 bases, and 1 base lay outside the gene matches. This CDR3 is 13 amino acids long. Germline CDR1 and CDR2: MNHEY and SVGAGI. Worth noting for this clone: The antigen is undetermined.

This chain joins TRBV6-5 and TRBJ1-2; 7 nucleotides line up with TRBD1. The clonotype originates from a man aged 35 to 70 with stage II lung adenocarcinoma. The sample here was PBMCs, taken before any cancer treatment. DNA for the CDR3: TGTGCCAGCAGTTACTCGACAGGGCATGGCTACACCTTC. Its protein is CASSYSTGHGYTF.